This T cell receptor beta chain was obtained from a study of cytomegalovirus exposure and HLA in healthy donors. The PCR contained 60 Vbeta and 13 Jbeta primers. Method: immunoSEQ multiplex PCR; TCRdb's copy keeps in-frame clones and lacks some. The sample lists 150,000 or so clones; 65% to 85% were seen once. Unmatched junction bases numbered 6, after V lost 1 base and J lost 1 base. This CDR3 spans 17 amino acids. Germline assignment: CDR1 SGHDT and CDR2 YYEEEE. This TCR came from a woman between 40 and 50 years old in good health and CMV-seropositive. V is TRBV5-6 and J is TRBJ2-3, with 10 bases matching TRBD2. The sequencing sample was made of PBMCs. CDR3 DNA: TGTGCCAGCAGCTTGAACGGAGCGGGGGGGGGCACAGATACGCAGTATTTT. It codes for CASSLNGAGGGTDTQYF.